The source of this TCR beta chain is a study of human T cells and chemical hapten exposure. Time point: pre-sensitization, week 0. As for treatment: therapeutic diphenylcyclopropenone sensitization with weekly scalp DPC. CDR1 is SNHLY and CDR2 is FYNNEI in the germline V gene. V shed 6 bases and J 1 base; nucleotides not matched to a gene: 9. The CDR3 sequence is 16 residues long. TCRdb re-called the RACE reads through MiXCR, storing one row per CDR3 protein. In the table there are 250,000 or so distinct CDR3 sequences, around 7.7% of which are singletons. Ten or more counts support this clonotype. The V and J genes are TRBV2 and TRBJ2-5; 9 bases are a match to TRBD1. This TCR was recovered from a man between 18 and 35 years old with alopecia areata. Some clones in this sample may be carry-over from other donors' samples. Specimen: whole blood, collected in connection with sensitization to the hapten diphenylcyclopropenone (DPC). The CDR3 spells CASRRGQGYLQETQYF. In nucleotides, the CDR3 is TGTGCCAGCAGGAGGGGACAGGGCTACCTCCAAGAGACCCAGTACTTC.